Listed here are 17 T cell receptor beta chains from one sample, sequenced in a study of cytomegalovirus exposure and HLA in healthy donors. PCR used 60 Vbeta primers and 13 Jbeta primers. Some clones are missing from TCRdb's copy, which holds only in-frame ones; the method was immunoSEQ multiplex PCR. The data show 150,000 to 160,000 clones, roughly 84% seen once. The specimen sequenced was PBMCs. These receptor sequences come from a woman younger than 35 in good health and CMV-seronegative.

The chain uses TRBV28 and TRBJ1-2; 8 bases line up with TRBD1. The CDR3 consists of 14 residues. V was pared by 6 bases and J by 5 bases, with 8 bases of the junction left unmatched. Germline V gene sequence: CDR1 MDHEN, CDR2 SYDVKM. In nucleotides, the CDR3 is TGTGCCAGCAGGTCGACAGGGGAACCTTATGGCTACACCTTC. It translates to CASRSTGEPYGYTF.

This clone turned up a few times. This chain links TRBV6-4 with TRBJ1-5; 9 bases align to TRBD1. Germline CDR1 reads MRHNA; CDR2 reads SNTAGT. The CDR3 has 14 amino acids. V was pared by 3 bases and J by 4 bases, with 1 base of the junction left unmatched. The CDR3 here is CASSETGGNQPQHF. Here the CDR3 DNA reads TGTGCCAGCAGTGAGACAGGGGGGAATCAGCCCCAGCATTTT.

A few counts support this clone. The J gene is TRBJ1-5, the V gene TRBV28; D might be TRBD1 (5 bases). Germline assignment: CDR1 MDHEN and CDR2 SYDVKM. The V gene lost 5 bases and the J gene lost 2 bases, with 13 bases spanning the gap. The CDR3 is made up of 15 amino acids. The DNA for the CDR3 is TGTGCCAGCAGTCCCGCGGGGGGAGGCAATCAGCCCCAGCATTTT. Translation: CASSPAGGGNQPQHF.

V and J are TRBV7-9 and TRBJ2-5; 7 bases align to TRBD2. The V and J ends lost 1 base and 5 bases, in that order; junction bases with no gene match: 10. There are 16 residues in the CDR3. Germline CDR1 SEHNR, CDR2 FQNEAQ (reference sequence). The CDR3 nucleotides read TGTGCCAGCAGCTTAGAGCTAGGGAGGGGTTCCGAGACCCAGTACTTC. The encoded protein is CASSLELGRGSETQYF.

This rearrangement joins TRBV15 to TRBJ2-1, with a tentative D call TRBD2 (6 bases). This CDR3 spans 15 amino acids. CDR1 is LNHNV, CDR2 YYDKDF, per germline (reference sequence). Trimming pared 3 bases from V and 0 bases from J, leaving 9 bases between. The CDR3 loop is CATSSSGNSYNEQFF. The CDR3 coding sequence is TGTGCCACCAGCAGTAGCGGCAACTCCTACAATGAGCAGTTCTTC.

The gene calls are TRBV30 and TRBJ1-1; D is undetermined. CDR1 GTSNPN and CDR2 SVGIG come from the germline V gene (reference sequence). V dropped 5 bases and J dropped 1 base, with 14 bases sitting between them. This CDR3 spans 14 amino acids. The CDR3 region has the DNA TGTGCCTGGGGGCTACAGTCCCCGAACACTGAAGCTTTCTTT. Encoded protein: CAWGLQSPNTEAFF.

The V and J genes are TRBV30 and TRBJ1-5; 8 nucleotides match TRBD1. This CDR3 spans 13 amino acids. V lost 2 bases to trimming and J lost 4 bases; unmatched junction nucleotides: 1. The V gene's germline CDR1 is GTSNPN and CDR2 SVGIG (reference sequence). The CDR3 spells CAWSRQGNQPQHF. The CDR3 bases are TGTGCCTGGAGTCGACAGGGGAATCAGCCCCAGCATTTT.

This clone was seen a few times. The V gene is TRBV5-4, the J gene TRBJ1-1; tentatively, D is TRBD1 (6 bases). The CDR3 covers 16 residues. Germline CDR1 reads SGHNT; CDR2 reads YYREEE (reference sequence). Trimming took off 9 bases at V and 0 bases at J, with 21 bases between the two ends. As DNA, the CDR3 is TGTGCCACGCGTCCGGGCGGGGGGGCGATGAACACTGAAGCTTTCTTT. Translating it yields CATRPGGGAMNTEAFF.

J is TRBJ2-7 and V is TRBV2; TRBD1 is a possible D gene (5 bases). V was shortened by 1 base and J by 2 bases, with 12 bases between the two germline ends. The CDR3 runs to 15 residues. Germline loops: CDR1 SNHLY, CDR2 FYNNEI. The CDR3 protein is CASSEGAGKAYEQYF. The CDR3, as DNA: TGTGCCAGCAGTGAAGGGGCAGGGAAGGCCTACGAGCAGTACTTC.

The rearrangement uses TRBV11-2 and TRBJ2-5; tentatively, D is TRBD2 (5 bases). Looked up from germline, CDR1 is SGHAT and CDR2 is FQNNGV. CDR3 length: 12 residues. V was cut by 5 bases and J by 9 bases, with 13 bases left in between. CDR3 bases: TGTGCCAGCAGCATCACGTCGAGGGCCCAGTACTTC. Amino acid sequence: CASSITSRAQYF.

This clone is a singleton in its sample. This sequence joins TRBV28 and TRBJ1-2; the D gene is possibly TRBD1 (6 bases). Trimming took off 7 bases at V and 2 bases at J, with 17 bases between the two ends. Germline V gene sequence: CDR1 MDHEN, CDR2 SYDVKM. CDR3 size: 15 residues. In DNA, the CDR3 is TGTGCCAGCACCCTGGCATCGGGGGGCAACTATGGCTACACCTTC. It codes for CASTLASGGNYGYTF.

V is TRBV28 and J is TRBJ2-1; D remains ambiguous. The CDR3 covers 14 residues. Per germline, CDR1 MDHEN and CDR2 SYDVKM. V lost 6 bases, J lost 0 bases, and 9 bases lay in between. The CDR3 coding sequence is TGTGCCAGCAGAGAGACTGGCTCCTACAATGAGCAGTTCTTC. Amino acids: CASRETGSYNEQFF.

The CDR3 loop reads CASSQELASGWDEQFF. The CDR3 region has the DNA TGTGCCAGCAGCCAAGAGTTGGCTAGCGGTTGGGATGAGCAGTTCTTC. The J gene is TRBJ2-1, the V gene TRBV4-2, with TRBD2 matching 7 bases. With V trimmed by 0 bases and J by 8 bases, 10 bases remained unmatched. The germline CDR1 and CDR2 sequences are LGHNA and YNFKEQ. The CDR3 extends over 16 amino acids.

The chain couples TRBV5-4 to TRBJ1-2, with TRBD1 matching over 9 bases. The V gene end was trimmed by 3 bases and the J gene end by 2 bases; junction bases not matched to a gene: 11. The CDR3 is 17 residues long. The germline V gene has CDR1 SGHNT and CDR2 YYREEE (reference sequence). The CDR3 protein is CASSSTPGTGKNYGYTF. In DNA form, the CDR3 reads TGTGCCAGCAGCTCTACCCCCGGGACAGGGAAGAACTATGGCTACACCTTC.

V and J are TRBV15 and TRBJ2-5; possibly TRBD1 for D (6 bases). The length of the CDR3 is 16 residues. The germline V gene has CDR1 LNHNV and CDR2 YYDKDF (reference sequence). The ends were cut back, 4 bases at V and 1 base at J, with 16 bases in the middle. CDR3 sequence reads: CATSNSSGTFQETQYF. Here the CDR3 DNA reads TGTGCCACCAGCAACTCTTCCGGGACATTCCAAGAGACCCAGTACTTC.

The rearrangement joins TRBV9 to TRBJ2-5; TRBD2 aligns across 11 bases. Trimming removed 1 base from V and 1 base from J; junction bases left unmatched: 9. The CDR3 spans 18 residues. The germline CDR1 and CDR2 sequences are SGDLS and YYNGEE. The CDR3 DNA reads as TGTGCCAGCAGCGTACGAGCTAGCGGGGGGTTCCCCCAAGAGACCCAGTACTTC. It encodes CASSVRASGGFPQETQYF.

The gene calls are TRBV7-2 and TRBJ2-5, with 7 bases that match TRBD2. The J segment lost 5 bases and the V segment lost 1 base, leaving 10 bases of the junction unmatched. The CDR3 loop spans 16 amino acids. Germline CDR1 reads SGHTA; CDR2 reads FQGNSA. The CDR3 region has the DNA TGTGCCAGCAGCTTAGGACTGGGGGGGGGTTTGGAGACCCAGTACTTC. This codes for CASSLGLGGGLETQYF.